This TCR beta chain came from a study of cytomegalovirus exposure and HLA in healthy donors. PCR amplification relied on 60 Vbeta primers (plus 13 Jbeta primers). Assay: immunoSEQ multiplex PCR; the TCRdb copy retains only in-frame clones and omits some. Of some 200,000 clones listed, 80% are singletons. The CDR3 consists of 14 residues. Per germline, CDR1 MNHEY and CDR2 SVGAGI. After removal of 2 bases from V and 5 bases from J, the junction contained 5 bases not matched to a gene. To note about this clone: The antigen remains unidentified.

Study-level points and caveats: The study found most TCR sequences rare, yet found some public TCRs in many donors. A later analysis, which compared TCR beta chains of equal frequency, found the HLA-associated ones more clonally expanded.

This chain connects TRBV6-5 to TRBJ2-5, with 7 positions matching TRBD1. The sequence was obtained from a boy aged 5 to 17 in good health and CMV-seronegative. The specimen was PBMCs. CDR3 DNA sequence: TGTGCCAGCAGTTACACGACAGGGAAGGAGACCCAGTACTTC. It specifies CASSYTTGKETQYF.